What follows are 31 T cell receptor beta chains derived from one specimen sequenced in a study of T cell responses to AZD1222 COVID-19 vaccine. TCRdb keeps only in-frame clones here, not all; method: immunoSEQ multiplex PCR. The sample shows 68,000 or so clones, 88% of them seen only once. The material sequenced was peripheral blood, taken on day 0 of AZD1222 vaccination. These receptors were obtained from an adult in good health.

In this sample, this clone turned up a few times. The genes are TRBV4-1 and TRBJ1-2; D is unclear. Per the germline V gene, CDR1 is MGHRA and CDR2 is YSYEKL. The CDR3 is made up of 14 amino acids. The V gene lost 0 bases and the J gene lost 4 bases, with 9 bases spanning the gap. The DNA for the CDR3 is TGCGCCAGCAGCCAAGAACAGTTATTCTATGGCTACACCTTC. Amino acid sequence: CASSQEQLFYGYTF.

V and J are TRBV4-2 and TRBJ2-1, with D possibly matching TRBD2 (6 bases). V gave up 1 base and J gave up 0 bases, with 22 bases separating them. The germline V gene has CDR1 LGHNA and CDR2 YNFKEQ. The CDR3 is made up of 20 amino acids. CDR3 DNA: TGTGCCAGCAGCCAAGTTTTGGTTGGGGGAGGTCCGAGCTCCTACAATGAGCAGTTCTTC. Translated, it gives CASSQVLVGGGPSSYNEQFF.

The chain recombines TRBV11-2 with TRBJ2-5, with 15 bases identical to TRBD2. With V trimmed by 5 bases and J by 2 bases, 6 bases remained unmatched. Germline lookup yields CDR1 SGHAT and CDR2 FQNNGV. The CDR3 runs 17 residues. CDR3 nucleotide sequence: TGTGCCAGCAGCGACCCTGGACTAGCGGGAGGGCAAGAGACCCAGTACTTC. This encodes CASSDPGLAGGQETQYF.

The rearrangement joins TRBV5-1 to TRBJ2-1; D gene ambiguous. The V end lost 3 bases, the J end lost 0 bases, and 10 bases lay between the germline ends. Germline V CDR1 and CDR2: SGHRS, YFSETQ. The CDR3 sequence is 15 residues long. This CDR3 is CASSSDRSSYNEQFF. CDR3 in DNA: TGCGCCAGCAGCTCCGACCGAAGCTCCTACAATGAGCAGTTCTTC.

The chain links TRBV11-2 to TRBJ2-7; D might be TRBD1 (6 bases). CDR1 and CDR2 from the germline V gene are SGHAT and FQNNGV. This CDR3 spans 14 amino acids. The V gene lost 1 base and the J gene lost 5 bases, with 12 bases spanning the gap. This chain's CDR3 is CASSLGGQSDEQYF. CDR3 in DNA: TGTGCCAGCAGCTTAGGTGGACAGAGCGACGAGCAGTACTTC.

The chain has TRBV5-1 and TRBJ2-7, with 11 bases matching TRBD2. Germline V gene sequence: CDR1 SGHRS, CDR2 YFSETQ. The CDR3 totals 15 residues. After removal of 3 bases from V and 7 bases from J, the junction contained 9 bases not matched to a gene. CDR3 protein: CASSSGTSGGREQYF. The CDR3, as DNA: TGCGCCAGCAGCTCTGGGACTAGCGGAGGTCGGGAGCAGTACTTC.

J is TRBJ2-1 and V is TRBV19; no clear D gene. Trimming pared 7 bases from V and 0 bases from J, leaving 10 bases between. Germline assignment: CDR1 LNHDA and CDR2 SQIVND (reference sequence). The CDR3 is 14 amino acids. In DNA form, the CDR3 reads TGTGCCAGTAAAGGTCAGAGCTCCTACAATGAGCAGTTCTTC. As protein: CASKGQSSYNEQFF.

This chain uses TRBV27 with TRBJ2-1, with 14 bases that match TRBD2. The germline CDR1 and CDR2 sequences are MNHEY and SMNVEV (reference sequence). Trimming cost V 10 bases and J 9 bases; bases outside gene matches: 5. This CDR3 region has 13 residues. The CDR3 DNA reads as TGTGCCATCGGACTAGCGGGAGGCACTGAGCAGTTCTTC. It codes for CAIGLAGGTEQFF.

This clone showed up just a few times. The sample carries other DNA sequences with the same CDR3. V usage is TRBV12-5 and J usage is TRBJ2-1; no firm D call. Germline V gene sequence: CDR1 LGHNT, CDR2 FRNRAP. This CDR3 comprises 12 residues. Trimming took off 2 bases at V and 6 bases at J, with 5 bases between the two ends. In DNA form, the CDR3 reads TGTGCTAGTGGTTTGTTGGGCAATGAGCAGTTCTTC. Its translation: CASGLLGNEQFF.

Worth noting for this clone: This specimen includes other DNA sequences encoding the same CDR3. V usage is TRBV3-1 (or the pseudogene TRBV3-2) and J usage is TRBJ2-7; no reliable D call. The CDR3 is 13 residues long. Germline V gives CDR1 LGHDT, CDR2 YNNKEL (reference sequence). V lost 4 bases, J lost 3 bases, and 10 bases lay in between. DNA of the CDR3: TGTGCCAGCAGCCGTGGCCGAGTCTACGAGCAGTACTTC. Its protein is CASSRGRVYEQYF.

This clone came up once. The genes are TRBV25-1 and TRBJ2-1, with D tentatively TRBD1 (5 bases). The CDR3 runs 12 residues. CDR1 is MGHDK, CDR2 SYGVNS, per germline. The germline V and J ends were trimmed by 6 bases and 9 bases, with 12 bases remaining between them. The CDR3 sequence: CASRPRDSEQFF. The DNA for the CDR3 is TGTGCCAGCAGGCCCAGGGATAGTGAGCAGTTCTTC.

This CDR3 reads CASSTNRDGSYQETQYF. CDR3 in DNA: TGTGCCAGCAGCACAAACCGGGACGGTTCGTACCAAGAGACCCAGTACTTC. The chain recombines TRBV5-8 with TRBJ2-5, with D possibly being TRBD1 or TRBD2 (5 bases each). The CDR3 has 17 residues. Trimming removed 4 bases from V and 0 bases from J, with 19 bases in between. Germline CDR1 reads SGHTS; CDR2 reads YDEGEE.

As to this clone: The sample holds other DNA sequences that translate to the same CDR3. This chain connects TRBV5-1 to TRBJ2-1; 8 positions agree with TRBD2. Germline V gene sequence: CDR1 SGHRS, CDR2 YFSETQ. CDR3 length: 14 amino acids. After removal of 1 base from V and 4 bases from J, the junction contained 1 base not matched to a gene. The CDR3 region has the DNA TGCGCCAGCAGCTTGCTAGCGGGTTACAATGAGCAGTTCTTC. Amino acid sequence: CASSLLAGYNEQFF.

The chain carries TRBV21-1 and TRBJ2-3; TRBD1, the D gene given by the table, was not confirmed from the DNA. TRBV21-1 corresponds to a pseudogene. The CDR3 runs to 17 residues. CDR3 protein: CAIKGDRVCGSTDTQYF. The CDR3, as DNA: TGTGCCATAAAAGGGGACAGGGTATGTGGTAGCACAGATACGCAGTATTTT.

The CDR3 is CAISFSGSGEQFF. DNA of the CDR3: TGTGCCATCAGCTTTAGCGGGTCGGGTGAGCAGTTCTTC. The chain uses TRBV10-3 and TRBJ2-1; 7 bases agree with TRBD2. The CDR3 consists of 13 residues. Germline values: CDR1 ENHRY, CDR2 SYGVKD. V shed 6 bases and J 9 bases; nucleotides not matched to a gene: 8.

The chain uses TRBV7-9 and TRBJ2-3, with TRBD2 identical over 8 bases. The CDR3 length is 15 residues. The ends lost 5 bases at V and 2 bases at J; junction bases unmatched: 6. Per the germline V gene, CDR1 is SEHNR and CDR2 is FQNEAQ (reference sequence). The CDR3 here is CASSLTSGNTDTQYF. CDR3 nucleotide sequence: TGTGCCAGCAGCCTCACTAGCGGAAACACAGATACGCAGTATTTT.

This clone was observed once. This chain links TRBV6-5 with TRBJ2-7, with D perhaps TRBD1 (5 bases). V shed 6 bases and J shed 4 bases, with 16 bases lying between them. The CDR3 loop spans 14 amino acids. The germline V gene encodes CDR1 MNHEY and CDR2 SVGAGI. CDR3 DNA: TGTGCCAGCAGGAAACAGGTTCCTAATTACGAGCAGTACTTC. Residues: CASRKQVPNYEQYF.

The V gene is TRBV11-2, the J gene TRBJ2-4; TRBD2 might be the D (5 bases). The CDR3 runs 17 residues. CDR1 and CDR2 (germline): SGHAT, FQNNGV. The V end lost 6 bases, the J end lost 0 bases, and 18 bases lay between the germline ends. The CDR3 sequence: CASREEVEALAKNIQYF. DNA of the CDR3: TGTGCCAGCAGGGAGGAAGTAGAGGCTTTAGCCAAAAACATTCAGTACTTC.

The chain joins TRBV5-1 to TRBJ2-5; 12 bases line up with TRBD2. This CDR3 has 15 amino acids. Germline CDR1 is SGHRS and CDR2 is YFSETQ. Trimming at V came to 4 bases and at J to 5 bases, leaving 6 bases not matched to a gene. The CDR3 DNA reads as TGCGCCAGCAGCCGACTAGCGGGAGACGGGGAGACCCAGTACTTC. It encodes CASSRLAGDGETQYF.

The chain couples TRBV28 to TRBJ1-5; D is uncertain. CDR3 length equals 12 residues. Trimming took off 5 bases at V and 7 bases at J, with 9 bases between the two ends. Germline assignment: CDR1 MDHEN and CDR2 SYDVKM. This CDR3 reads CASSLPYQPQHF. CDR3 nucleotide sequence: TGTGCCAGCAGTCTACCCTACCAGCCCCAGCATTTT.

A remark on this clone: Distinct nucleotide sequences in the sample also encode this CDR3. This chain uses TRBV30 with TRBJ1-2; 9 bases map to TRBD1. With 1 base clipped from V and 8 bases from J, the junction kept 5 bases outside the gene matches. Germline assignment: CDR1 GTSNPN and CDR2 SVGIG (reference sequence). This CDR3 has 13 residues. The CDR3 DNA reads as TGTGCCTGGAGTGACAGGGGGCGAGGAGGCTACACCTTC. It specifies CAWSDRGRGGYTF.

The chain couples TRBV18 to TRBJ1-1, with no clear D. Germline loops: CDR1 KGHSH, CDR2 LQKENI. This CDR3 is 14 amino acids long. Trimming took 1 base from V and 5 from J, leaving 11 bases between them. This chain's CDR3 is CASSPRGDRTEAFF. The CDR3 coding sequence is TGTGCCAGCTCACCACGCGGGGATCGAACTGAAGCTTTCTTT.

This chain uses TRBV19 with TRBJ1-5; unclear D gene. The germline V gene has CDR1 LNHDA and CDR2 SQIVND (reference sequence). The CDR3 extends over 14 amino acids. V lost 7 bases, J lost 0 bases, and 10 bases lay in between. CDR3 sequence (DNA): TGTGCCAGTAACCACAAGTATAGCAATCAGCCCCAGCATTTT. The encoded protein is CASNHKYSNQPQHF.

The chain has TRBV7-8 and TRBJ2-7; D is possibly TRBD1 (5 bases). V was shortened by 1 base and J by 2 bases, with 12 bases between the two germline ends. Germline-derived CDR1 and CDR2 are SGHVS and FQNEAQ. The CDR3 runs 15 residues. This CDR3 reads CASSLVQGATYEQYF. In nucleotides, the CDR3 is TGTGCCAGCAGCTTAGTTCAGGGCGCAACCTACGAGCAGTACTTC.

The chain uses TRBV5-1 and TRBJ1-1; no firm D call. V was cut by 5 bases and J by 3 bases, with 8 bases left in between. CDR3 size: 12 residues. Per germline, CDR1 SGHRS and CDR2 YFSETQ. In nucleotides, the CDR3 is TGCGCCAGCAGAGCGGGTCACACTGAAGCTTTCTTT. Protein sequence: CASRAGHTEAFF.

The chain uses TRBV11-2 and TRBJ1-2; a possible D gene is TRBD1 (5 bases). Trimming cost V 5 bases and J 1 base, with 17 bases left between them. This CDR3 has 16 amino acids. Germline V lookup: CDR1 SGHAT, CDR2 FQNNGV. The CDR3 nucleotides are TGTGCCAGCAGCCATTTGACAGTGAGGGGTAACTATGGCTACACCTTC. It is translated as CASSHLTVRGNYGYTF. The full variable domain, with the rest looked up from reference TRBV11-2 and TRBJ1-2, is EAGVAQSPRYKIIEKRQSVAFWCNPISGHATLYWYQQILGQGPKLLIQFQNNGVVDDSQLPKDRFSAERLKGVDSTLKIQPAKLEDSAVYLCASSHLTVRGNYGYTFGSGTRLTVV.

This CDR3 is CAWRKKRSSYEQYF. CDR3 in DNA: TGTGCCTGGAGAAAAAAGCGGAGCTCCTACGAGCAGTACTTC. This sequence joins TRBV30 and TRBJ2-7; D perhaps matches TRBD2 (5 bases). The germline V gene has CDR1 GTSNPN and CDR2 SVGIG (reference sequence). V lost 3 bases and J lost 0, with 12 bases in between. CDR3 size: 14 residues. The complete variable domain, with remaining parts taken from reference TRBV30 and TRBJ2-7, reads SQTIHQWPATLVQPVGSPLSLECTVEGTSNPNLYWYRQAAGRGLQLLFYSVGIGQISSEVPQNLSASRPQDRQFILSSKKLLLSDSGFYLCAWRKKRSSYEQYFGPGTRLTVT.

The chain joins TRBV27 to TRBJ2-1; the match to TRBD2 covers 11 bases. The CDR3 is made up of 17 amino acids. Germline CDR1 is MNHEY and CDR2 is SMNVEV (reference sequence). The V gene end was trimmed by 5 bases and the J gene end by 5 bases; junction bases not matched to a gene: 11. The CDR3 DNA is TGTGCCAGCAGTCTTACCCCGACTAGCGGGAAAGACAATGAGCAGTTCTTC. Protein product: CASSLTPTSGKDNEQFF.

Remarks on this clone: The junction departs from the called germline gene at one end, perhaps through a read error. V usage is TRBV6-2 or TRBV6-3 and J usage is TRBJ2-7; D gene unclear. Germline assignment: CDR1 MNHEY and CDR2 SVGEGT. The CDR3 covers 13 residues. The CDR3 nucleotides are TGTGCCAGCAGTGACTCGAACTCCTACGAGCAGTACTTC. Amino acid sequence: CASSDSNSYEQYF.

This sequence joins TRBV28 and TRBJ2-7; maybe TRBD1 (6 bases). V dropped 3 bases and J dropped 0 bases, with 9 bases sitting between them. The germline V gene encodes CDR1 MDHEN and CDR2 SYDVKM. The CDR3 runs to 14 residues. CDR3 loop: CASSFSGASYEQYF. The CDR3 region has the DNA TGTGCCAGCAGTTTTTCAGGGGCCTCCTACGAGCAGTACTTC.

This chain links TRBV18 with TRBJ1-1; 7 bases are shared with TRBD1. The CDR3 is 15 amino acids. Germline V gene data show CDR1 as KGHSH and CDR2 as LQKENI. V dropped 3 bases and J dropped 0; count of bases not matched to a gene: 4. The CDR3: CASSPGTALNTEAFF. The CDR3 bases are TGTGCCAGCTCACCCGGGACAGCTTTGAACACTGAAGCTTTCTTT.